This T cell receptor beta chain was sequenced for a study of blood T cells in healthy people across ages. Using a J-beta primer mix together with a sample-barcoded 5' primer, a second PCR was run for 7 to 11 cycles. Using its own MiXCR run on the 5' RACE reads, TCRdb lists one record per CDR3 protein. The data hold more than 650,000 distinct CDR3 sequences, with 53% observed a single time. Germline V lookup: CDR1 MNHNS, CDR2 SASEGT. Trimming took 11 bases from V and 0 from J; bases not matched to a gene: 6. This CDR3 is built from 14 residues. The people who gave samples were healthy Caucasians from Russia, aged roughly 6 to 100.

V usage is TRBV6-1 and J usage is TRBJ1-5; TRBD1 agrees at 8 bases. The sequenced sample was blood. The sequence came from an elderly man in good health. The CDR3 protein is CASWTGPSNQPQHF. CDR3 in DNA: TGTGCCTCATGGACAGGGCCTAGCAATCAGCCCCAGCATTTT.